A single sample gave rise to the 5 T cell receptor beta chains below, sequenced in a study of blood T cells in healthy people across ages. With a J-beta primer mix and a sample-barcoded 5' primer, a second PCR ran about 7 to 12 cycles. TCRdb ran MiXCR on the 5' RACE reads and lists one entry per CDR3 protein. Of over 1,500,000 distinct CDR3 sequences listed, about two fifths are singletons. The specimen was blood. The receptor source for this set is a human donor in good health.

This clonotype appeared a few times. The chain uses TRBV3-1 and TRBJ1-2; D is uncertain. The CDR3 has 12 amino acids. Trimming took off 2 bases at V and 7 bases at J, with 8 bases between the two ends. Germline CDR1 and CDR2: LGHDT and YNNKEL (reference sequence). The chain's CDR3 is CASSQLDSGYTF. In DNA form, the CDR3 reads TGTGCCAGCAGCCAACTTGACTCTGGCTACACCTTC. Looking up the rest from reference TRBV3-1 and TRBJ1-2 gives the full variable domain: DTAVSQTPKYLVTQMGNDKSIKCEQNLGHDTMYWYKQDSKKFLKIMFSYNNKELIINETVPNRFSPKSPDKAHLNLHINSLELGDSAVYFCASSQLDSGYTFGSGTRLTVV.

The CDR3 sequence: CASSLLTGLGYNEQYF. The CDR3, as DNA: TGTGCCAGCAGCTTGTTGACGGGGTTGGGCTACAATGAGCAGTACTTC. The rearrangement links TRBV5-5 to TRBJ2-4; D is possibly TRBD2 (5 bases). In germline, CDR1 is SGHKS, CDR2 YYEKEE (reference sequence). V lost 1 base and J 13 bases, leaving 24 bases between the germline ends. The CDR3 spans 16 residues.

This clonotype was recorded a few times. The chain combines TRBV20-1 with TRBJ1-5; tentative D call: TRBD1 (6 bases). Germline V gene sequence: CDR1 DFQATT, CDR2 SNEGSKA (reference sequence). V dropped 3 bases and J dropped 0 bases, with 9 bases sitting between them. The CDR3 spans 14 residues. The CDR3 nucleotides are TGCAGTGCTAGCCGGGACATTAGCAATCAGCCCCAGCATTTT. This translates into CSASRDISNQPQHF.

This clonotype turned up a few times. The chain is built from TRBV12-3 or TRBV12-4 and TRBJ1-4; the D is unclear. CDR3 length: 17 amino acids. Trimming pared 4 bases from V and 0 bases from J, leaving 15 bases between. The CDR3 sequence is CASSSDLFTATNEKLFF. Written as DNA, the CDR3 is TGTGCCAGCAGTTCCGATTTGTTTACCGCAACTAATGAAAAACTGTTTTTT.

This clonotype showed up just a few times. V is TRBV12-3 or TRBV12-4 and J is TRBJ2-7, with 9 bases matching TRBD1. The CDR3 spans 14 residues. V gave up 3 bases and J gave up 4 bases; unmatched junction bases: 4. CDR3 coding DNA: TGTGCCAGCAGTTTCGTGACAGGGGGTTACGAGCAGTACTTC. It encodes CASSFVTGGYEQYF.